This TCR beta chain comes out of a study of shared clonotypes between healthy human individuals. Study results and caveats: Across subsets, estimated richness was generally greater for naive than for memory populations.

With 4 bases clipped from V and 4 bases from J, the junction kept 3 bases outside the gene matches. This CDR3 is 14 amino acids long. Germline lookup yields CDR1 LNHDA and CDR2 SQIVND (reference sequence). A word on this clone: Its antigen is unknown.

Measured with immunoSEQ multiplex PCR; TCRdb has only the in-frame clones, and not every one. The table records about 2 million clones, approximately 95% of them present only once. Naivety among CD8 cells was defined by CD45RO negativity and positive CCR7 selection, thereby excluding terminally differentiated effector memory CD45RA+ cells. The V and J genes are TRBV19 and TRBJ2-7, with 11 bases lining up with TRBD2. Sequenced sample: naive CD8+ T cells sorted from blood. The origin of this receptor is a man between 18 and 29 years old in good health. Written as DNA, the CDR3 is TGTGCCAGTAGTAAAGGGACTAGCGGTTACGAGCAGTACTTC. This gives the protein CASSKGTSGYEQYF.